This T cell receptor beta chain derives from a study of Ad26.COV2.S vaccination and SARS-CoV-2 variants. There are 13 residues in the CDR3. Between the trimmed V and J ends, which lost 2 bases and 4 bases, there was a span of 8 bases. The germline gives CDR1 MNHEY, CDR2 SVGAGI. TCRdb's copy holds only in-frame clones and misses some; the assay was immunoSEQ multiplex PCR. The table shows under 250,000 clones, with around 90% occurring only once. This clone appeared once. Stated treatment: around 19 received Ad26.COV2.S at low or high dose, single or two shots; about 5 received placebo; per-sample allocation not given. Day 63 after the first vaccine or placebo injection was the time point for sampling.

The receptor was isolated from a person between 18 and 59 years old who received the Ad26.COV2.S COVID-19 vaccine or a placebo. The V gene is TRBV6-5, the J gene TRBJ1-2; D not certain. Sequenced here: peripheral blood, sampled in a trial of Ad26.COV2.S vaccine versus placebo. CDR3 loop: CASSYLSIYGYTF. CDR3 DNA: TGTGCCAGCAGTTACCTTTCAATCTATGGCTACACCTTC.